This TCR beta chain was sequenced during a study of post-analysis software for immune sequencing data. Study in general: Recorded subtypes: relapsing-remitting, secondary progressive, progressive-relapsing; some patients unannotated.

TCR beta libraries were prepared from cDNA with unique molecular identifiers. Each batch of roughly 0.9 to 11 million T cells produced approximately 470,000 cDNA molecules. Using its own MiXCR run on the PCR reads, TCRdb lists one record per CDR3 protein. The sample contains more than 450,000 distinct CDR3 sequences, about 40% of which appear only once. Study conclusions and caveats: In patients, about 5 TRBV segments were more frequent than in controls, with TRBV5-6, TRBV5-1 and TRBV20-1 among them. People with multiple sclerosis had a significantly lower normalized Chao1 diversity than controls did.

This clonotype has a handful of counts. The target antigen is unknown. Losses at the gene ends were 3 bases for V and 5 bases for J; bases not matched to a gene: 9. This CDR3 has 16 amino acids. Germline CDR1 WSHSY, CDR2 SAAADI. This chain links TRBV10-2 with TRBJ2-5; TRBD1 matches at 10 bases. This TCR derives from a girl aged 5 to 17 with multiple sclerosis. The sequenced sample was blood. CDR3 protein: CASSDPGDRGQETQYF. The CDR3 DNA reads as TGCGCCAGCAGTGACCCCGGGGACAGGGGCCAGGAGACCCAGTACTTC.